The T cell receptor (beta chain) described here comes from a study of T cell responses to AZD1222 COVID-19 vaccine. Findings and caveats of the study: Epitopes outside B.1.351 and B.1.1.7 mutated regions reportedly drew nearly half of spike TCRs. Only six people who got AZD1222 tested seropositive at baseline. Regions 160-218 and 743-854 held dominance among vaccine-associated CD4 TCRs, which spanned spike.

Assay used: immunoSEQ multiplex PCR; TCRdb lists only in-frame clones, some missing. The table records 200,000 or so clones, more than 85% of them present only once. As for this clone: The antigen is undetermined.

The CDR3 is 16 amino acids. Germline values: CDR1 SGHDN, CDR2 FVKESK. Trimming stripped 4 bases from V and 6 bases from J, with 21 bases between. This material consisted of peripheral blood, taken on day 0 of MenACWY control vaccination. This receptor was taken from an adult in good health. V usage is TRBV14 and J usage is TRBJ1-2; weak D call: TRBD1 (5 bases). The CDR3: CASSRSLRGVVDGYTF. The CDR3 nucleotides are TGTGCCAGCAGCCGGTCTCTTAGGGGCGTAGTAGATGGCTACACCTTC.